What follows are 24 T cell receptor beta chains derived from one specimen sequenced in a study of fetal regulatory T cell absence and autoimmunity. Sequenced by immunoSEQ multiplex PCR; TCRdb stores in-frame clones only, minus some. The sample lists roughly 95,000 clones; about 78% were seen once. Sequencing input: pancreas tissue. These TCRs come from a male donor with IPEX syndrome.

This clone was detected only once. The gene calls are TRBV10-1 and TRBJ2-7, with 7 positions matching TRBD2. Per germline, CDR1 WNHNN and CDR2 SYGVQD (reference sequence). The trim removed 2 bases at V and 4 bases at J, leaving 8 bases unmatched. CDR3 length: 15 amino acids. The CDR3 reads CASSERREAHYEQYF. The CDR3 DNA sequence: TGCGCCAGCAGTGAGAGACGGGAGGCCCATTACGAGCAGTACTTC.

The chain is built from TRBV5-1 and TRBJ2-1, with D perhaps given as TRBD1 or TRBD2 (6 bases each). The germline V gene has CDR1 SGHRS and CDR2 YFSETQ. The ends were cut back, 0 bases at V and 5 bases at J, with 15 bases in the middle. The CDR3 is 16 residues long. The chain's CDR3 is CASSLGFWGAHNEQFF. CDR3 in DNA: TGCGCCAGCAGCTTGGGGTTTTGGGGGGCCCACAATGAGCAGTTCTTC.

This clone was counted a single time. The chain uses TRBV10-3 and TRBJ2-1; weak D call: TRBD1 (5 bases). CDR1 and CDR2 (germline): ENHRY, SYGVKD. The V end lost 10 bases, the J end lost 7 bases, and 11 bases lay between the germline ends. This CDR3 is 11 amino acids long. The CDR3 here is CATLRGNEQFF. The CDR3 DNA is TGTGCCACCCTAAGGGGAAATGAGCAGTTCTTC.

The chain employs TRBV5-1 and TRBJ2-6, with D tentatively TRBD2 (5 bases). Germline-derived CDR1 and CDR2 are SGHRS and YFSETQ. The CDR3 is made up of 16 amino acids. V lost 2 bases to trimming and J lost 1 base, with 10 bases between them. CDR3 nucleotides: TGCGCCAGCAGCTTTTCCGGGGTGTCTGGGGCCAACGTCCTGACTTTC. Residues: CASSFSGVSGANVLTF.

This clone is a singleton in its sample. This sequence joins TRBV18 and TRBJ1-1; D remains ambiguous. The CDR3 contains 15 residues. V lost 4 bases to trimming and J lost 1 base, with 13 bases between them. The germline V gene has CDR1 KGHSH and CDR2 LQKENI. CDR3 protein: CASSRPYLRNTEAFF. DNA for the CDR3: TGTGCCAGCTCACGGCCCTACCTTCGGAACACTGAAGCTTTCTTT.

The chain joins TRBV7-2 to TRBJ2-5; possible D gene TRBD2, 6 bases. The CDR3 is 14 amino acids. The V end was cut by 5 bases, the J end by 7 bases, with 17 bases between. Germline V gene data show CDR1 as SGHTA and CDR2 as FQGNSA. DNA for the CDR3: TGTGCCAGCAGCGATTATCGGGGGTTTGGGACCCAGTACTTC. Translation: CASSDYRGFGTQYF.

The rearrangement joins TRBV7-9 to TRBJ1-1; no reliable D call. CDR3 length: 12 residues. The V end was cut by 7 bases, the J end by 0 bases, with 6 bases between. Germline V lookup: CDR1 SEHNR, CDR2 FQNEAQ (reference sequence). The CDR3 bases are TGTGCCAGCATTGGGATGAACACTGAAGCTTTCTTT. It encodes CASIGMNTEAFF.

This clone was found a few times. The chain joins TRBV10-2 to TRBJ2-7, with D maybe TRBD1 (6 bases). The V end lost 3 bases, the J end lost 3 bases, and 6 bases lay between the germline ends. CDR1 and CDR2 (germline): WSHSY, SAAADI. The CDR3 extends over 12 amino acids. This CDR3 reads CASSDRGYEQYF. The CDR3 DNA follows: TGCGCCAGCAGTGACAGGGGCTACGAGCAGTACTTC.

V gene TRBV11-2 combines with J gene TRBJ2-7; 9 nucleotides agree with TRBD2. The V and J ends lost 0 bases and 4 bases, in that order; junction bases with no gene match: 4. The CDR3 has 15 residues. CDR1 is SGHAT and CDR2 is FQNNGV in the germline V gene. The CDR3, as DNA: TGTGCCAGCAGCTTAGAGGCGGGAGGGAGGTACGAGCAGTACTTC. Its translation: CASSLEAGGRYEQYF.

This chain connects TRBV27 to TRBJ2-2; D perhaps matches TRBD1 (6 bases). The V and J ends lost 1 base and 4 bases respectively, with 10 bases between them. Looked up from germline, CDR1 is MNHEY and CDR2 is SMNVEV (reference sequence). The CDR3 is made up of 15 amino acids. CDR3 bases: TGTGCCAGCAGTTTATTGGGGGCCGGCACCGGGGAGCTGTTTTTT. It translates to CASSLLGAGTGELFF.

This rearrangement joins TRBV9 to TRBJ1-2, with D unresolved. The CDR3 runs to 13 residues. From germline, CDR1 is SGDLS and CDR2 YYNGEE. V lost 3 bases and J 2 bases, leaving 8 bases between the germline ends. The CDR3 region is CASSATVNYGYTF. The CDR3 DNA follows: TGTGCCAGCAGCGCGACGGTAAACTATGGCTACACCTTC.

The chain recombines TRBV14 with TRBJ2-1; D is possibly TRBD2 (6 bases). The CDR3 totals 16 residues. Germline values: CDR1 SGHDN, CDR2 FVKESK. Trimming shortened V by 0 bases and J by 4 bases, and 13 bases separated the two germline ends. The CDR3: CASSQDPGDLYNEQFF. CDR3 DNA sequence: TGTGCCAGCAGCCAAGATCCGGGGGACCTATACAATGAGCAGTTCTTC.

This chain uses TRBV27 with TRBJ2-7; TRBD1 aligns across 8 bases. The germline CDR1 and CDR2 sequences are MNHEY and SMNVEV (reference sequence). The CDR3 has 14 residues. Trimming took 4 bases from V and 5 from J; bases not matched to a gene: 7. The chain's CDR3 is CASSSATGADEQYF. The DNA of the CDR3 is TGTGCCAGCAGTTCCGCGACAGGGGCGGACGAGCAGTACTTC.

J is TRBJ1-1 and V is TRBV5-1, with TRBD1 matching 8 bases. The CDR3 is 13 residues long. Per the germline V gene, CDR1 is SGHRS and CDR2 is YFSETQ. Germline trimming cut 6 bases from V and 4 bases from J; bases unmatched to any gene: 5. CDR3 loop: CASTFTGGTEAFF. The CDR3 DNA is TGCGCCAGCACCTTTACAGGGGGCACTGAAGCTTTCTTT.

V is TRBV6-5 and J is TRBJ1-1; D is ambiguous. The CDR3 covers 12 residues. Between the trimmed V and J ends, which lost 5 bases and 2 bases, there was a span of 6 bases. Germline V lookup: CDR1 MNHEY, CDR2 SVGAGI. The CDR3 coding sequence is TGTGCCAGCAGTAGACAAAACACTGAAGCTTTCTTT. Protein: CASSRQNTEAFF.

The chain links TRBV6-1 to TRBJ2-1; D is undetermined. Trimming shortened V by 9 bases and J by 0 bases, and 15 bases separated the two germline ends. Germline V gene data show CDR1 as MNHNS and CDR2 as SASEGT. CDR3 length: 15 amino acids. The CDR3 region is CASLPVPYSYNEQFF. The CDR3 coding sequence is TGTGCCAGTCTCCCTGTGCCGTACTCCTACAATGAGCAGTTCTTC.

The J gene is TRBJ2-5, the V gene TRBV29-1; TRBD2 is a possible D gene (6 bases). The CDR3 is 14 amino acids. The germline gives CDR1 SQVTM, CDR2 ANQGSEA. The V end lost 5 bases, the J end lost 1 base, and 14 bases lay between the germline ends. CDR3 DNA: TGCAGCGTTTACTCCGGGACTGGCCAAGAGACCCAGTACTTC. Protein sequence: CSVYSGTGQETQYF.

The J gene is TRBJ2-7, the V gene TRBV27, with TRBD2 matching 10 bases. V lost 6 bases, J lost 5 bases, and 4 bases stayed unmatched. The CDR3 is 13 residues long. From germline, CDR1 is MNHEY and CDR2 SMNVEV (reference sequence). The CDR3 sequence: CASRPGLADEQYF. CDR3 DNA: TGTGCCAGCAGGCCCGGACTAGCGGACGAGCAGTACTTC.

In DNA, the CDR3 is TGCGCCAGCAGCCCCCGACGGACCAATTCACCCCTCCACTTT. It codes for CASSPRRTNSPLHF. The chain couples TRBV4-3 to TRBJ1-6; D is ambiguous. Germline-derived CDR1 and CDR2 are LGHNA and YSLEER. The CDR3 length is 14 residues. The ends were cut back, 4 bases at V and 7 bases at J, with 11 bases in the middle.

In its sample, this clone was seen a few times. The rearrangement links TRBV20-1 to TRBJ1-2, with TRBD1 as a possible D gene (5 bases). This CDR3 region has 11 residues. Germline V gives CDR1 DFQATT, CDR2 SNEGSKA (reference sequence). Trimming took 6 bases from V and 8 from J, leaving 13 bases between them. DNA for the CDR3: TGCAGTGCGCATGCGGACACCGGCTACACCTTC. As protein: CSAHADTGYTF.

The chain carries TRBV11-2 and TRBJ2-5; maybe TRBD2 (5 bases). The germline V gene encodes CDR1 SGHAT and CDR2 FQNNGV. V lost 6 bases, J lost 3 bases, and 26 bases lay in between. The CDR3 runs 18 residues. The CDR3 DNA reads TGTGCCAGCAGGCCTGGACTCCTGGGTGCCTTTGGGGAAGAGACCCAGTACTTC. Translated, it gives CASRPGLLGAFGEETQYF.

The chain couples TRBV6-4 to TRBJ2-1; 8 nucleotides agree with TRBD2. V shed 8 bases and J 4 bases; nucleotides not matched to a gene: 7. There are 14 residues in the CDR3. The germline V gene encodes CDR1 MRHNA and CDR2 SNTAGT. The CDR3 DNA is TGTGCCAGCGAGCGGGAGTTCGGGTACAATGAGCAGTTCTTC. Amino acids: CASEREFGYNEQFF.

The rearrangement uses TRBV7-9 and TRBJ2-3; TRBD2 is a possible D gene (5 bases). The CDR3 totals 14 residues. CDR1 and CDR2 (germline): SEHNR, FQNEAQ (reference sequence). With 1 base removed from V and 2 bases from J, the gap between germline ends came to 7 bases. The CDR3 DNA is TGTGCCAGCAGCTTAGGGCGGGCCACAGATACGCAGTATTTT. It encodes CASSLGRATDTQYF.

This chain links TRBV9 with TRBJ2-1, with TRBD1 matching over 8 bases. Trimming removed 4 bases from V and 3 bases from J; junction bases left unmatched: 12. Germline V gives CDR1 SGDLS, CDR2 YYNGEE. This CDR3 comprises 17 residues. This chain's CDR3 is CASSFARQGNNYNEQFF. The DNA of the CDR3 is TGTGCCAGCAGCTTTGCCCGACAGGGGAACAACTACAATGAGCAGTTCTTC.